What follows are 32 T cell receptor beta chains derived from one specimen sequenced in a study of siplizumab effects on memory and regulatory T cells. The table came from immunoSEQ multiplex PCR; TCRdb's copy has only in-frame clones and leaves some out. The sample has 94,000 or so clones; more than 85% are singletons. Sequencing was done on a sample of CD8+ T cells sorted from blood. These receptors came from a human donor in good health.

A note on this clone: The same CDR3 also results from other DNA sequences found in this sample. The V gene is TRBV29-1, the J gene TRBJ2-7; D is perhaps TRBD1 or TRBD2 (5 bases each). V was clipped by 6 bases and J by 3 bases, with 9 bases between them. Germline CDR1 reads SQVTM; CDR2 reads ANQGSEA. The CDR3 loop spans 11 amino acids. CDR3 region: CSVGDGYEQYF. Here the CDR3 DNA reads TGCAGCGTGGGGGACGGCTACGAGCAGTACTTC.

The chain joins TRBV12-5 to TRBJ2-2; D is unresolved. The CDR3 has 19 residues. V was shortened by 7 bases and J by 2 bases, with 26 bases between the two germline ends. Per the germline V gene, CDR1 is LGHNT and CDR2 is FRNRAP. The DNA for the CDR3 is TGTGCTAGTGCCTTGTTTGGTAAGACGGGCCCTCACAACACCGGGGAGCTGTTTTTT. It encodes CASALFGKTGPHNTGELFF.

The chain recombines TRBV9 with TRBJ2-1, with TRBD2 matching 12 bases. The length of the CDR3 is 17 residues. J lost 4 bases, V lost 3 bases, and 8 bases had no gene match. Germline loops: CDR1 SGDLS, CDR2 YYNGEE. Written as DNA, the CDR3 is TGTGCCAGCAGCGCATCCCGGACTAGCGGGGAATACAATGAGCAGTTCTTC. It translates to CASSASRTSGEYNEQFF.

This clone was counted once. The chain links TRBV9 to TRBJ1-3; the D gene is possibly TRBD1 (5 bases). V was clipped by 3 bases and J by 1 base, with 17 bases between them. The CDR3 runs 17 residues. Germline loops: CDR1 SGDLS, CDR2 YYNGEE. The CDR3: CASSALGAPWSGNTIYF. CDR3 bases: TGTGCCAGCAGCGCATTAGGGGCGCCATGGTCTGGAAACACCATATATTTT.

The rearrangement uses TRBV5-4 and TRBJ2-1, with 8 bases matching TRBD1. Germline assignment: CDR1 SGHNT and CDR2 YYREEE (reference sequence). This CDR3 contains 15 residues. Trimming took 5 bases from V and 5 from J; bases not matched to a gene: 9. The CDR3 coding sequence is TGTGCCAGCAGGGCTGGGACAGGAATTAACAATGAGCAGTTCTTC. Translation: CASRAGTGINNEQFF.

The chain has TRBV7-9 and TRBJ2-7, with D perhaps matching TRBD1 or TRBD2 (6 bases each). The V end lost 1 base, the J end lost 2 bases, and 9 bases lay between the germline ends. Germline V lookup: CDR1 SEHNR, CDR2 FQNEAQ (reference sequence). The length of the CDR3 is 14 residues. CDR3 sequence (DNA): TGTGCCAGCAGCTTAGATGGGGGGCCCTACGAGCAGTACTTC. It yields the protein CASSLDGGPYEQYF.

The chain recombines TRBV27 with TRBJ1-2, with 7 bases aligning to TRBD1. Germline V gene sequence: CDR1 MNHEY, CDR2 SMNVEV (reference sequence). V dropped 10 bases and J dropped 1; count of bases not matched to a gene: 6. This CDR3 spans 13 amino acids. The CDR3 nucleotides read TGTGCCACGACAGGGAATAATAACTATGGCTACACCTTC. The encoded protein is CATTGNNNYGYTF.

The chain employs TRBV7-9 and TRBJ2-5; 9 positions match TRBD1. The ends lost 5 bases at V and 1 base at J; junction bases unmatched: 5. The length of the CDR3 is 15 residues. Germline V gene sequence: CDR1 SEHNR, CDR2 FQNEAQ (reference sequence). The CDR3 loop is CASSLGQGPQETQYF. The CDR3 DNA reads as TGTGCCAGCAGCCTGGGACAGGGACCCCAAGAGACCCAGTACTTC.

The chain employs TRBV19 and TRBJ1-2, with D maybe TRBD1 (5 bases). This CDR3 spans 13 amino acids. CDR1 and CDR2 from the germline V gene are LNHDA and SQIVND (reference sequence). V was shortened by 4 bases and J by 4 bases, with 10 bases between the two germline ends. The CDR3 loop reads CASSTGTPYGYTF. The DNA for the CDR3 is TGTGCCAGTAGTACCGGGACCCCCTATGGCTACACCTTC.

The V gene is TRBV19, the J gene TRBJ2-1; D is unclear. The V and J ends lost 3 bases and 4 bases respectively, with 13 bases between them. Germline loops: CDR1 LNHDA, CDR2 SQIVND (reference sequence). The CDR3 runs 15 residues. The CDR3 DNA reads TGTGCCAGTAGTATCCAGACGGACCAATACAATGAGCAGTTCTTC. This gives the protein CASSIQTDQYNEQFF.

V is TRBV7-9 and J is TRBJ1-2; 7 bases fit TRBD1. CDR1 and CDR2 from the germline V gene are SEHNR and FQNEAQ (reference sequence). V was clipped by 5 bases and J by 3 bases; unmatched bases: 15. The CDR3 sequence is 17 residues long. The chain's CDR3 is CASSDGTVKSDHYGYTF. The CDR3 DNA is TGTGCCAGCAGCGATGGGACAGTGAAATCCGACCACTATGGCTACACCTTC.

The rearrangement joins TRBV7-3 to TRBJ2-1, with D perhaps TRBD2 (6 bases). The CDR3 loop spans 14 amino acids. Trimming pared 3 bases from V and 0 bases from J, leaving 6 bases between. Germline V gives CDR1 SGHTA, CDR2 FQGTGA. The CDR3 sequence is CASSLGGSYNEQFF. DNA for the CDR3: TGTGCCAGCAGCTTGGGGGGCTCCTACAATGAGCAGTTCTTC.

The chain couples TRBV4-2 to TRBJ2-7, with D possibly TRBD2 on 6 matching bases. V shed 3 bases and J shed 0 bases, with 9 bases lying between them. The germline CDR1 and CDR2 sequences are LGHNA and YNFKEQ. There are 14 residues in the CDR3. The CDR3 protein is CASSQGGLSYEQYF. CDR3 DNA: TGTGCCAGCAGCCAGGGGGGACTCTCCTACGAGCAGTACTTC.

This chain connects TRBV11-3 to TRBJ1-2, with 7 bases lining up with TRBD1. The CDR3 consists of 14 residues. Germline CDR1 and CDR2: SGHNT and YENEEA. V lost 5 bases and J lost 4; bases outside the gene matches: 7. CDR3 sequence: CASSEPGGTYGYTF. CDR3 in DNA: TGTGCCAGCAGCGAGCCAGGGGGAACCTATGGCTACACCTTC.

The gene calls are TRBV13 and TRBJ2-7; D uncertain. CDR1 PRHDT and CDR2 FYEKMQ come from the germline V gene (reference sequence). V lost 0 bases to trimming and J lost 1 base, with 10 bases between them. The CDR3 consists of 15 residues. The CDR3 loop is CASSLGPGSSYEQYF. CDR3 DNA: TGTGCCAGCAGCTTAGGCCCGGGTTCATCCTACGAGCAGTACTTC.

The chain has TRBV13 and TRBJ1-1; no clear D gene. The ends were cut back, 5 bases at V and 6 bases at J, with 16 bases in the middle. This CDR3 has 14 amino acids. From germline, CDR1 is PRHDT and CDR2 FYEKMQ (reference sequence). The CDR3 is CASSARDSGAEAFF. In DNA form, the CDR3 reads TGTGCCAGCAGCGCGAGGGATTCGGGTGCTGAAGCTTTCTTT.

This clone turned up a few times. This sequence joins TRBV12-5 and TRBJ1-1; TRBD1 matches 7 bases. The CDR3 consists of 14 residues. V was clipped by 1 base and J by 3 bases; unmatched bases: 2. The germline V gene has CDR1 LGHNT and CDR2 FRNRAP. CDR3 sequence reads: CASGLGQGYTEAFF. For the CDR3, the DNA is TGTGCTAGTGGTTTGGGACAGGGATACACTGAAGCTTTCTTT.

The chain carries TRBV10-2 and TRBJ1-2, with 7 positions matching TRBD1. The germline V gene has CDR1 WSHSY and CDR2 SAAADI. This CDR3 has 13 residues. With 5 bases clipped from V and 6 bases from J, the junction kept 6 bases outside the gene matches. CDR3: CASSPRGRDGYTF. The CDR3 bases are TGCGCCAGCAGTCCGAGGGGGCGCGATGGCTACACCTTC.

The V and J genes are TRBV9 and TRBJ1-4; D remains ambiguous. From germline, CDR1 is SGDLS and CDR2 YYNGEE. The CDR3 has 14 amino acids. V lost 7 bases and J 3 bases, leaving 13 bases between the germline ends. DNA for the CDR3: TGTGCCAGCTCGTCCACGGGAGCTAATGAAAAACTGTTTTTT. This gives the protein CASSSTGANEKLFF.

This clone was seen a single time. The chain joins TRBV9 to TRBJ2-1; 15 bases align to TRBD2. This CDR3 spans 19 amino acids. Unmatched junction bases numbered 9, after V lost 3 bases and J lost 2 bases. Germline-derived CDR1 and CDR2 are SGDLS and YYNGEE. The CDR3 coding sequence is TGTGCCAGCAGCGCCACCGGGACTAGCGGGGGGAGTACCTACAATGAGCAGTTCTTC. Translating gives CASSATGTSGGSTYNEQFF.

J is TRBJ2-7 and V is TRBV7-9, with TRBD1 identical over 9 bases. The germline CDR1 and CDR2 sequences are SEHNR and FQNEAQ (reference sequence). Losses at the gene ends were 1 base for V and 5 bases for J; bases not matched to a gene: 3. The CDR3 runs 14 residues. CDR3 DNA sequence: TGTGCCAGCAGCTTAGGGACAGGGGTCGACGAGCAGTACTTC. Amino acids: CASSLGTGVDEQYF. The variable domain in full, with the rest retrieved from reference TRBV7-9 and TRBJ2-7, is DTGVSQNPRHKITKRGQNVTFRCDPISEHNRLYWYRQTLGQGPEFLTYFQNEAQLEKSRLLSDRFSAERPKGSFSTLEIQRTEQGDSAMYLCASSLGTGVDEQYFGPGTRLTVT.

The chain couples TRBV7-8 to TRBJ1-2; D is ambiguous. Trimming left V 1 base short and J 5 bases short, with 11 bases between. Germline-derived CDR1 and CDR2 are SGHVS and FQNEAQ. CDR3 length: 14 amino acids. CDR3 nucleotide sequence: TGTGCCAGCAGCTTAGTGGCAGCTCCATATGGCTACACCTTC. It codes for CASSLVAAPYGYTF.

The CDR3, as DNA: TGTGCCAGTAGTAAGCTGGAAAGAGAAAGTGGCTACACCTTC. Protein: CASSKLERESGYTF. V gene TRBV19 combines with J gene TRBJ1-2, with unresolved D. Trimming took 4 bases from V and 7 from J, leaving 16 bases between them. Germline V CDR1 and CDR2: LNHDA, SQIVND (reference sequence). CDR3 length: 14 amino acids.

The V gene is TRBV10-3, the J gene TRBJ1-3, with D unclear. The CDR3 is made up of 16 amino acids. With 6 bases removed from V and 0 bases from J, the gap between germline ends came to 15 bases. Germline V gene lookup returns CDR1 ENHRY and CDR2 SYGVKD. This chain's CDR3 is CAIRGWTEDSGNTIYF. The CDR3 nucleotides read TGTGCCATCAGAGGATGGACGGAAGACTCTGGAAACACCATATATTTT.

CDR3: CASSSTGGYGYTF. The CDR3 DNA follows: TGTGCCAGCAGTTCGACAGGGGGTTATGGCTACACCTTC. This sequence joins TRBV14 and TRBJ1-2, with 9 bases aligning to TRBD1. After removal of 6 bases from V and 5 bases from J, the junction contained 4 bases not matched to a gene. Germline V CDR1 and CDR2: SGHDN, FVKESK. The CDR3 sequence is 13 residues long.

The gene calls are TRBV14 and TRBJ1-1; unclear D gene. With 0 bases removed from V and 3 bases from J, the gap between germline ends came to 11 bases. Germline assignment: CDR1 SGHDN and CDR2 FVKESK. This CDR3 comprises 15 residues. DNA of the CDR3: TGTGCCAGCAGCCAAGATTTGGGGTCGGACACTGAAGCTTTCTTT. Translation gives CASSQDLGSDTEAFF.

The chain has TRBV14 and TRBJ2-5, with 11 bases matching TRBD2. The CDR3 extends over 14 amino acids. Germline values: CDR1 SGHDN, CDR2 FVKESK. Trimming removed 4 bases from V and 3 bases from J; junction bases left unmatched: 1. The CDR3 DNA reads TGTGCCAGCAGCCCACTAGCGGGGGAAGAGACCCAGTACTTC. This gives the protein CASSPLAGEETQYF. Together with reference TRBV14 and TRBJ2-5, the CDR3 gives the full variable domain: EAGVTQFPSHSVIEKGQTVTLRCDPISGHDNLYWYRRVMGKEIKFLLHFVKESKQDESGMPNNRFLAERTGGTYSTLKVQPAELEDSGVYFCASSPLAGEETQYFGPGTRLLVL.

This chain connects TRBV7-9 to TRBJ2-5, with TRBD1 matching 8 bases. This CDR3 contains 15 residues. Germline trimming cut 0 bases from V and 5 bases from J; bases unmatched to any gene: 5. Germline CDR1 SEHNR, CDR2 FQNEAQ (reference sequence). The CDR3 bases are TGTGCCAGCAGCTTAGCGCTCAGGGGGCAGGAGACCCAGTACTTC. Translated, it gives CASSLALRGQETQYF.

In its sample, this clone was seen once. This chain joins TRBV4-1 and TRBJ2-2; D not certain. The CDR3 loop spans 14 amino acids. Germline-derived CDR1 and CDR2 are MGHRA and YSYEKL. V was pared by 4 bases and J by 1 base, with 7 bases between. The CDR3 DNA follows: TGCGCCAGCAGCCGTGGGATGAACACCGGGGAGCTGTTTTTT. Its protein is CASSRGMNTGELFF.

The chain recombines TRBV27 with TRBJ2-7; D is uncertain. The ends were cut back, 2 bases at V and 0 bases at J, with 14 bases in the middle. The germline gives CDR1 MNHEY, CDR2 SMNVEV (reference sequence). The CDR3 spans 16 residues. The CDR3 nucleotides read TGTGCCAGCAGTTTAAGGACCACTAAAGGCTCCTACGAGCAGTACTTC. Protein sequence: CASSLRTTKGSYEQYF.

This clone occurred once. This chain links TRBV9 with TRBJ2-2; D may correspond to TRBD1 or TRBD2 (5 bases each). The germline V gene encodes CDR1 SGDLS and CDR2 YYNGEE. V gave up 3 bases and J gave up 1 base, with 13 bases separating them. The CDR3 consists of 16 residues. Written as DNA, the CDR3 is TGTGCCAGCAGCGGAGGGGTTGCTGAGAACACCGGGGAGCTGTTTTTT. Protein product: CASSGGVAENTGELFF.

The chain joins TRBV5-1 to TRBJ1-2; 9 bases match TRBD1. In germline, CDR1 is SGHRS, CDR2 YFSETQ. This CDR3 contains 14 residues. CDR3 amino acids: CASSPGTGNYGYTF. CDR3 DNA sequence: TGCGCTTCCTCCCCCGGGACAGGGAACTATGGCTACACCTTC.